These 16 T cell receptor beta chains were all obtained from the same sample, sequenced in a study of identical twins. A single record per CDR3 protein comes from TCRdb applying MiXCR to the 5' RACE reads. The sample includes approximately 350,000 distinct CDR3 sequences, 9% to 15% of them seen just once. The same data also went into a second study, on yellow fever vaccine responses in identical twins.

Input material: CD8+ T cells sorted from blood. These receptors came from a woman aged 18-30 years in good health.

This clonotype came up a few times. The V and J genes are TRBV13 and TRBJ2-1; D may be TRBD2 (5 bases). The CDR3 runs to 13 residues. Looked up from germline, CDR1 is PRHDT and CDR2 is FYEKMQ (reference sequence). V lost 5 bases, J lost 3 bases, and 8 bases lay in between. CDR3 in amino acids: CASSARDYNEQFF. The CDR3 coding sequence is TGTGCCAGCAGCGCCCGGGACTACAATGAGCAGTTCTTC.

CDR3 loop: CASSFARPPQHF. CDR3 bases: TGTGCCAGCAGTTTTGCACGGCCGCCCCAGCATTTT. The rearrangement links TRBV28 to TRBJ1-5; D is undetermined. This CDR3 has 12 residues. Germline V lookup: CDR1 MDHEN, CDR2 SYDVKM. V lost 3 bases to trimming and J lost 9 bases, with 9 bases between them.

The chain has TRBV4-1 and TRBJ2-2, with 9 bases matching TRBD1. The CDR3 is 16 residues long. Germline CDR1 reads MGHRA; CDR2 reads YSYEKL. Trimming took 3 bases from V and 5 from J; bases not matched to a gene: 7. CDR3 coding DNA: TGCGCCAGCAGCCATCCGACAGGGGGGACAACCGGGGAGCTGTTTTTT. This codes for CASSHPTGGTTGELFF.

There are a few counts of this clonotype. The chain uses TRBV6-1 and TRBJ1-1; D ambiguous. The CDR3 has 15 amino acids. Germline V gene data show CDR1 as MNHNS and CDR2 as SASEGT. V was cut by 6 bases and J by 0 bases, with 14 bases left in between. CDR3 bases: TGTGCCAGCAGAGTCGACACGACTATGAACACTGAAGCTTTCTTT. Its translation is CASRVDTTMNTEAFF.

The chain has TRBV6-5 and TRBJ2-1; D is ambiguous. The CDR3 is 15 residues long. Germline CDR1 and CDR2: MNHEY and SVGAGI. Trimming stripped 2 bases from V and 0 bases from J, with 8 bases between. DNA of the CDR3: TGTGCCAGCAGTTACGGGGAACTCTCCTACAATGAGCAGTTCTTC. Amino acids: CASSYGELSYNEQFF.

There are a few counts of this clonotype. The chain has TRBV5-1 and TRBJ1-2; tentative D call: TRBD1 (6 bases). This CDR3 region has 12 residues. V was trimmed by 4 bases and J by 7 bases, leaving 11 bases between them. CDR1 is SGHRS, CDR2 YFSETQ, per germline. CDR3 sequence: CASSMDSFGYTF. The DNA for the CDR3 is TGCGCCAGCAGCATGGACAGTTTTGGCTACACCTTC.

This clonotype was seen a few times. The V gene is TRBV20-1, the J gene TRBJ2-7, with D hard to call. Trimming pared 0 bases from V and 3 bases from J, leaving 12 bases between. The CDR3 length is 14 residues. Germline V gene lookup returns CDR1 DFQATT and CDR2 SNEGSKA (reference sequence). The CDR3 DNA follows: TGCAGTGCTAGAGAGCCAGCGCAAAACTACGAGCAGTACGTC. It translates to CSAREPAQNYEQYV.

This clonotype was found a few times. The V and J genes are TRBV6-2 or TRBV6-3 and TRBJ2-7; 7 bases map to TRBD2. CDR1 MNHEY and CDR2 SVGEGT come from the germline V gene. The CDR3 has 14 amino acids. The V gene end was trimmed by 6 bases and the J gene end by 4 bases; junction bases not matched to a gene: 9. CDR3 bases: TGTGCCAGCAGCCAGCGGGGCGGGAGTTACGAGCAGTACTTC. Amino acid sequence: CASSQRGGSYEQYF.

This clonotype was seen many times. This chain links TRBV5-1 with TRBJ2-3; the D is unclear. V was pared by 0 bases and J by 0 bases, with 8 bases between. This CDR3 is built from 15 residues. The germline V gene has CDR1 SGHRS and CDR2 YFSETQ. The CDR3 reads CASSLAGESTDTQYF. CDR3 bases: TGCGCCAGCAGCTTGGCCGGCGAGAGCACAGATACGCAGTATTTT.

This clonotype was observed a few times. The gene calls are TRBV2 and TRBJ1-1; 9 nucleotides match TRBD1. Germline CDR1 is SNHLY and CDR2 is FYNNEI. After removal of 3 bases from V and 4 bases from J, the junction contained 3 bases not matched to a gene. The CDR3 is 14 residues long. The CDR3 here is CASSDGQGTTEAFF. CDR3 bases: TGTGCCAGCAGTGATGGACAGGGGACCACTGAAGCTTTCTTT.

The CDR3 loop reads CASSLPGTGVIYGYTF. For the CDR3, the DNA is TGTGCCAGCAGCTTGCCCGGGACAGGGGTGATCTATGGCTACACCTTC. The V gene is TRBV5-5, the J gene TRBJ1-2; the match to TRBD1 covers 10 bases. The CDR3 consists of 16 residues. Per germline, CDR1 SGHKS and CDR2 YYEKEE (reference sequence). The junction had 7 bases not matched to a gene; V was cut back by 1 base and J by 4 bases.

In its sample, this clonotype was seen a few times. The chain couples TRBV7-9 to TRBJ1-1; D possibly corresponds to TRBD1 (5 bases). This CDR3 is 11 amino acids long. Germline CDR1 reads SEHNR; CDR2 reads FQNEAQ (reference sequence). Trimming removed 9 bases from V and 7 bases from J, with 12 bases in between. Here the CDR3 reads CASNSQGEAFF. The CDR3 DNA sequence: TGTGCCAGTAACAGTCAGGGTGAAGCTTTCTTT.

This clonotype has a handful of counts. The V and J genes are TRBV2 and TRBJ2-7; 8 bases line up with TRBD2. The CDR3 is 14 amino acids. After removal of 3 bases from V and 3 bases from J, the junction contained 4 bases not matched to a gene. Germline V lookup: CDR1 SNHLY, CDR2 FYNNEI. This CDR3 is CASSETSDLYEQYF. Written as DNA, the CDR3 is TGTGCCAGCAGTGAGACTAGCGACCTCTACGAGCAGTACTTC.

The genes are TRBV9 and TRBJ2-1; possibly TRBD1 or TRBD2 for D (6 bases each). This CDR3 is built from 14 residues. V was shortened by 1 base and J by 9 bases, with 14 bases between the two germline ends. CDR1 SGDLS and CDR2 YYNGEE come from the germline V gene. The CDR3: CASSVRPGAGEQFF. In DNA form, the CDR3 reads TGTGCCAGCAGCGTACGGCCGGGGGCGGGTGAGCAGTTCTTC.

Here the CDR3 reads CASRSQGDTQYF. CDR3 sequence (DNA): TGTGCCAGCAGGTCACAGGGGGATACGCAGTATTTT. This rearrangement joins TRBV6-6 to TRBJ2-3; 7 nucleotides align to TRBD1. Germline V gene lookup returns CDR1 MNHNY and CDR2 SVGAGI (reference sequence). V was pared by 6 bases and J by 6 bases, with 3 bases of the junction left unmatched. The CDR3 contains 12 residues.

This clonotype has just a few counts. The chain is built from TRBV27 and TRBJ2-7; D gene uncertain. The CDR3 contains 12 residues. V dropped 8 bases and J dropped 3 bases, with 11 bases sitting between them. CDR1 is MNHEY, CDR2 SMNVEV, per germline (reference sequence). The DNA for the CDR3 is TGTGCCAGCGGGATGGGTTACTACGAGCAGTACTTC. It specifies CASGMGYYEQYF.